This is a list of T cell receptor beta chains from one sample in a study of T cells in Graves' hyperthyroidism and ophthalmopathy. MiXCR, run by TCRdb on the multiplex PCR reads, gives a single entry per CDR3 protein. The data hold roughly 350,000 distinct CDR3 sequences, with roughly 15% observed a single time. Material: blood. These TCRs come from a woman in her twenties or thirties with Graves' ophthalmopathy. Each CDR3 is given with its conserved first and last residue. D genes are given only for firm matches. Clone size is stated in some rows and not others, as once, few, many or a class when expanded.

d_call,cdr3_length,clone_size,j_call,v_call,cdr3_aa,cdr3_nt
NA,15,few,TRBJ1-1,TRBV14,CASSPLRALNTEAFF,TGTGCCAGCAGCCCCTTAAGGGCTCTGAACACTGAAGCTTTCTTT
NA,14,many,TRBJ1-1,TRBV2,CASNGQGRNTEAFF,TGTGCCAGCAATGGTCAGGGAAGAAACACTGAAGCTTTCTTT
NA,14,many,TRBJ2-1,TRBV2,CASSPQLQDNEQFF,TGTGCCAGCTCACCACAGTTACAGGACAATGAGCAGTTCTTC
TRBD2,15,NA,TRBJ2-7,TRBV12-3/TRBV12-4,CASSTTSGGSYEQYF,TGTGCCAGCAGTACGACTAGCGGGGGCTCCTACGAGCAGTACTTC
NA,16,many,TRBJ1-1,TRBV20-1,CSARDGGRIRDTEAFF,TGCAGTGCTAGAGATGGGGGGAGGATAAGGGACACTGAAGCTTTCTTT
TRBD1,15,few,TRBJ1-3,TRBV5-5,CASSKTGEAGNTIYF,TGTGCCAGCAGTAAGACAGGGGAGGCTGGAAACACCATATATTTT
NA,14,NA,TRBJ1-4,TRBV11-1,CASSPRKGLEKLFF,TGTGCCAGCAGCCCCCGGAAGGGTCTCGAAAAACTGTTTTTT
TRBD1,14,NA,TRBJ1-1,TRBV19,CASKEQGADTEAFF,TGTGCCAGTAAGGAGCAGGGGGCAGACACTGAAGCTTTCTTT
TRBD1,13,NA,TRBJ1-4,TRBV7-9,CASSPGQGKKLFF,TGTGCCAGCAGCCCCGGACAGGGAAAAAAACTGTTTTTT
NA,14,many,TRBJ1-2,TRBV12-3/TRBV12-4,CASSPPGTAYGYTF,TGTGCCAGCAGTCCCCCCGGGACGGCTTATGGCTACACCTTC
NA,12,once,TRBJ2-7,TRBV18,CASSPGQREQYF,TGTGCCAGCTCCCCAGGGCAGCGGGAGCAGTACTTC
NA,16,NA,TRBJ2-4,TRBV24-1,CATSDSIGEGKNIQYF,TGTGCCACCAGTGATTCGATAGGGGAAGGCAAAAACATTCAGTACTTC